Shown below are 6 T cell receptor beta chains from a single sample sequenced in a study of vaccination effects on CD4 cells after COVID-19. TCRdb's table, derived via immunoSEQ multiplex PCR, lists solely in-frame clones and lacks some. This table has around 45,000 clones, 70% to 80% appearing once. After expansion with viral peptide pools in the ViraFEST assay, antigen-specific CD4+ T cells were sequenced. With roughly nine days of culture completed, CD4+ T cells were isolated. Absence of prior SARS-CoV-2 infection characterized the vaccine recipients, who showed negative nucleocapsid antibodies. Antigens of these TCRs are unknown. This material consisted of CD4+ T cells from PBMCs cultured with SARS-CoV-2 spike peptides, taken before COVID-19 vaccination. The receptors were gathered from a human donor who received a COVID-19 vaccine.

Here the CDR3 DNA reads TGTGCCAGCGGTTCCGGGACACCTAATGAAAAACTGTTTTTT. Translating it yields CASGSGTPNEKLFF. The V call is TRBV6-5, the J call TRBJ1-4; perhaps TRBD1 as D (6 bases). CDR1 is MNHEY, CDR2 SVGAGI, per germline. This CDR3 region has 14 residues. The V end lost 8 bases, the J end lost 3 bases, and 13 bases lay between the germline ends.

The chain has TRBV6-5 and TRBJ1-2; D is unresolved. CDR3 length: 14 amino acids. Germline V CDR1 and CDR2: MNHEY, SVGAGI. The V end was cut by 6 bases, the J end by 3 bases, with 14 bases between. The CDR3 region has the DNA TGTGCCAGCAGGAACCCAGAGTCCCACTATGGCTACACCTTC. Amino acid sequence: CASRNPESHYGYTF.

This clone appeared a few times. This chain joins TRBV18 and TRBJ2-1; D gene ambiguous. The V end was cut by 2 bases, the J end by 3 bases, with 17 bases between. This CDR3 has 17 residues. CDR1 and CDR2 (germline): KGHSH, LQKENI. In DNA form, the CDR3 reads TGTGCCAGCTCACCATATGGCCCCCAAAGGAGCTACAATGAGCAGTTCTTC. As protein: CASSPYGPQRSYNEQFF. The full variable domain, in which reference TRBV18 and TRBJ2-1 provide the parts outside the CDR3, is NAGVMQNPRHLVRRRGQEARLRCSPMKGHSHVYWYRQLPEEGLKFMVYLQKENIIDESGMPKERFSAEFPKEGPSILRIQQVVRGDSAAYFCASSPYGPQRSYNEQFFGPGTRLTVL.

This clone was detected once. The CDR3 DNA reads as TGTGCCTCCGGCAGGGTCAGCAATAATTCACCCCTCCACTTT. Protein sequence: CASGRVSNNSPLHF. The chain couples TRBV6-5 to TRBJ1-6; the D gene is possibly TRBD1 (5 bases). Germline V CDR1 and CDR2: MNHEY, SVGAGI. The CDR3 extends over 14 amino acids. Trimming took off 11 bases at V and 5 bases at J, with 16 bases between the two ends.

CDR3 in amino acids: CASSQLSGVFDSAVLSFF. The CDR3 DNA follows: TGTGCCAGCAGCCAATTAAGTGGGGTTTTTGACAGTGCGGTTCTGTCTTTCTTT. V is TRBV3-1 (or the pseudogene TRBV3-2) and J is TRBJ1-1; TRBD1 might be the D (5 bases). Trimming pared 2 bases from V and 12 bases from J, leaving 31 bases between. Germline V gene sequence: CDR1 LGHDT, CDR2 YNNKEL (reference sequence). The CDR3 covers 18 residues.

V usage is TRBV5-1 and J usage is TRBJ2-4; D could derive from TRBD1 or TRBD2 (5 bases each). Germline lookup yields CDR1 SGHRS and CDR2 YFSETQ. V lost 7 bases, J lost 0 bases, and 14 bases lay in between. This CDR3 contains 15 residues. DNA of the CDR3: TGCGCCAGCGGGGACGGAGGTTTAGCCAAAAACATTCAGTACTTC. Its protein is CASGDGGLAKNIQYF.